These T cell receptor beta chains were read from a single sample in a study of OX40 agonist ivuxolimab in advanced cancers. Here immunoSEQ multiplex PCR was the method, and the copy in TCRdb shows in-frame clones only, minus some. The sample carries just over 95,000 clones, almost 90% recorded once. The material was CD4+ or CD8+ T cells sorted from blood, obtained in a trial of the OX40 agonist ivuxolimab. These receptors were taken from an adult with an advanced solid tumor such as melanoma, head and neck, liver or kidney cancer. Both conserved end residues are part of each CDR3. The order of the fields is CDR3 protein, CDR3 DNA, D gene, clone size, V gene, J gene. D genes are given only for firm matches. Only some rows state a clone size, as once, few, many or a class for expanded clones.

CDR3: CASRLNSGSPYNEQFF
DNA: TGTGCCAGCAGGCTAAATAGCGGGAGTCCCTACAATGAGCAGTTCTTC
D: TRBD2
size: .
V: TRBV7-9
J: TRBJ2-1

CDR3: CASTRTATGELFF
DNA: TGTGCCAGCACCCGGACGGCGACCGGGGAGCTGTTTTTT
D: .
size: .
V: TRBV6-1
J: TRBJ2-2

CDR3: CASRPQGWAKNIQYF
DNA: TGTGCCAGCAGACCCCAGGGTTGGGCCAAAAACATTCAGTACTTC
D: .
size: once
V: TRBV6-1
J: TRBJ2-4

CDR3: CASRGGVNNNQPQHF
DNA: TGTGCCAGCAGGGGGGGGGTCAATAACAATCAGCCCCAGCATTTT
D: .
size: .
V: TRBV2
J: TRBJ1-5

CDR3: CASSMGGANQPQHF
DNA: TGTGCCAGTAGTATGGGGGGGGCCAATCAGCCCCAGCATTTT
D: .
size: .
V: TRBV19
J: TRBJ1-5

CDR3: CASSSTSGLSYEQYF
DNA: TGTGCCAGCAGCTCGACTAGCGGGCTCTCCTACGAGCAGTACTTC
D: TRBD2
size: once
V: TRBV7-2
J: TRBJ2-7

CDR3: CAWCRGTGSNEQYF
DNA: TGTGCCTGGTGCCGCGGGACAGGGTCCAACGAGCAGTACTTC
D: TRBD1
size: .
V: TRBV30
J: TRBJ2-7

CDR3: CASSELPFPGGTDTQYF
DNA: TGTGCCAGCAGTGAATTACCCTTCCCAGGGGGGACAGATACGCAGTATTTT
D: .
size: .
V: TRBV6-1
J: TRBJ2-3

CDR3: CAWSSSYEQYF
DNA: TGTGCCTGGAGTTCTTCTTACGAGCAGTACTTC
D: .
size: .
V: TRBV30
J: TRBJ2-7

CDR3: CAISVSGLNTEAFF
DNA: TGTGCCATCAGTGTGTCAGGTCTGAACACTGAAGCTTTCTTT
D: .
size: once
V: TRBV10-3
J: TRBJ1-1

CDR3: CASSLERGRGRRETQYF
DNA: TGCGCCAGCAGCTTGGAAAGGGGGAGGGGGCGCCGGGAGACCCAGTACTTC
D: .
size: .
V: TRBV5-1
J: TRBJ2-5

CDR3: CASSLEGDRASRGYTF
DNA: TGTGCCAGCAGCTTGGAGGGCGACAGGGCCTCTCGGGGCTACACCTTC
D: TRBD1
size: .
V: TRBV5-4
J: TRBJ1-2

CDR3: CASSLDIYGYTF
DNA: TGTGCCAGCAGCTTAGATATTTATGGCTACACCTTC
D: .
size: few
V: TRBV11-2
J: TRBJ1-2

CDR3: CASTGTLQETQYF
DNA: TGTGCCAGCACTGGGACATTACAAGAGACCCAGTACTTC
D: .
size: .
V: TRBV6-1
J: TRBJ2-5

CDR3: CATSRYGRESNQPQHF
DNA: TGTGCCACCAGCCGGTACGGACGGGAAAGCAATCAGCCCCAGCATTTT
D: .
size: .
V: TRBV15
J: TRBJ1-5

CDR3: CASSKGGERGPYEQYF
DNA: TGTGCCAGCAGCAAAGGAGGGGAGCGGGGGCCCTACGAGCAGTACTTC
D: .
size: .
V: TRBV21-1
J: TRBJ2-7

CDR3: CASSPAPLAGGSYNEQFF
DNA: TGTGCCAGCAGCCCGGCGCCTCTAGCGGGGGGGTCCTACAATGAGCAGTTCTTC
D: TRBD2
size: .
V: TRBV6-4
J: TRBJ2-1

CDR3: CASSDGTASTDTQYF
DNA: TGTGCCAGCAGCGACGGGACAGCCAGCACAGATACGCAGTATTTT
D: TRBD1
size: .
V: TRBV9
J: TRBJ2-3

CDR3: CASSSGASAKDTQYF
DNA: TGTGCCAGCAGCTCCGGAGCTAGCGCGAAAGATACGCAGTATTTT
D: .
size: .
V: TRBV7-9
J: TRBJ2-3

CDR3: CASSQTDTQYF
DNA: TGTGCCAGCAGCCAAACAGATACGCAGTATTTT
D: .
size: .
V: TRBV7-9
J: TRBJ2-3

CDR3: CASSLAGNQPQHF
DNA: TGCGCCAGCAGCTTGGCCGGCAATCAGCCCCAGCATTTT
D: .
size: .
V: TRBV5-1
J: TRBJ1-5

CDR3: CASSLMPRDVNEQFF
DNA: TGTGCCAGCAGCTTAATGCCACGGGACGTTAATGAGCAGTTCTTC
D: .
size: .
V: TRBV7-3
J: TRBJ2-1

CDR3: CASGGGLDTQYF
DNA: TGTGCCAGCGGCGGGGGCCTAGATACGCAGTATTTT
D: .
size: .
V: TRBV5-4
J: TRBJ2-3

CDR3: CAVGNHTGELFF
DNA: TGTGCCGTGGGAAATCACACCGGGGAGCTGTTTTTT
D: .
size: .
V: TRBV2
J: TRBJ2-2

CDR3: CSVDDGIGSVSDTQYF
DNA: TGCAGCGTTGATGATGGTATCGGGAGTGTTTCAGATACGCAGTATTTT
D: .
size: .
V: TRBV29-1
J: TRBJ2-3

CDR3: CASSTDSLMNTEAFF
DNA: TGTGCCAGCTCTACCGACAGCTTAATGAACACTGAAGCTTTCTTT
D: .
size: .
V: TRBV18
J: TRBJ1-1

CDR3: CASSSPDRPGVLSYTF
DNA: TGCGCCAGCAGCTCTCCGGACAGGCCGGGGGTCCTATCGTACACCTTC
D: TRBD1
size: .
V: TRBV5-1
J: TRBJ1-2

CDR3: CASSSTGSYGYTF
DNA: TGTGCCAGCAGTTCAACAGGGTCGTATGGCTACACCTTC
D: .
size: .
V: TRBV6-1
J: TRBJ1-2

CDR3: CAWSGDSSSYNSPLHF
DNA: TGTGCCTGGAGTGGGGACTCCAGCTCCTATAATTCACCCCTCCACTTT
D: .
size: .
V: TRBV30
J: TRBJ1-6

CDR3: CASSLVSGGIGEQYF
DNA: TGTGCCAGCAGCTTAGTATCCGGGGGCATAGGGGAGCAGTACTTC
D: .
size: .
V: TRBV11-3
J: TRBJ2-7

CDR3: CASGLVRGRGTTDTQYF
DNA: TGTGCTAGTGGTTTGGTACGAGGCAGGGGGACCACAGATACGCAGTATTTT
D: TRBD1
size: .
V: TRBV12-5
J: TRBJ2-3

CDR3: CASSLGGRKDTQYF
DNA: TGTGCCAGTAGCCTCGGGGGGAGGAAAGATACGCAGTATTTT
D: TRBD2
size: .
V: TRBV19
J: TRBJ2-3

CDR3: CASSPRQGSEAFF
DNA: TGTGCCAGCAGCCCAAGACAGGGGAGTGAAGCTTTCTTT
D: TRBD1
size: .
V: TRBV9
J: TRBJ1-1

CDR3: CASRRQGSSGNTIYF
DNA: TGTGCCAGTAGGAGACAGGGGTCCTCTGGAAACACCATATATTTT
D: TRBD1
size: .
V: TRBV19
J: TRBJ1-3

CDR3: CASSLGLYNEQFF
DNA: TGTGCCAGCAGCTTAGGCCTTTACAATGAGCAGTTCTTC
D: .
size: .
V: TRBV7-3
J: TRBJ2-1

CDR3: CASRNRGNYGYTF
DNA: TGTGCCAGCAGGAACCGGGGGAACTATGGCTACACCTTC
D: .
size: .
V: TRBV5-5
J: TRBJ1-2

CDR3: CASSEGVRNQPQHF
DNA: TGTGCCAGCAGTGAAGGAGTGCGCAATCAGCCCCAGCATTTT
D: .
size: few
V: TRBV2
J: TRBJ1-5

CDR3: CASSVDGQGYGELFF
DNA: TGTGCCAGCAGCGTAGATGGGCAGGGTTACGGGGAGCTGTTTTTT
D: .
size: .
V: TRBV9
J: TRBJ2-2

CDR3: CASSLIQGGQETQYF
DNA: TGTGCCAGCAGTTTAATACAGGGAGGCCAAGAGACCCAGTACTTC
D: .
size: .
V: TRBV28
J: TRBJ2-5

CDR3: CASSLAAGAPNTQYF
DNA: TGTGCCAGCAGCTTGGCCGCAGGGGCGCCGAATACGCAGTATTTT
D: .
size: .
V: TRBV5-4
J: TRBJ2-3

CDR3: CASQPGKLSYEQYF
DNA: TGTGCCAGCCAGCCGGGAAAATTATCCTACGAGCAGTACTTC
D: .
size: few
V: TRBV6-1
J: TRBJ2-7

CDR3: CASSLASNQPQHF
DNA: TGTGCCAGCAGCTTAGCGTCCAATCAGCCCCAGCATTTT
D: .
size: .
V: TRBV7-6
J: TRBJ1-5

CDR3: CASRAGGQPQHF
DNA: TGTGCCAGTAGGGCAGGGGGTCAGCCCCAGCATTTT
D: TRBD1
size: .
V: TRBV19
J: TRBJ1-5

CDR3: CASSKGRWTNTGELFF
DNA: TGTGCCAGCAGCAAAGGGAGGTGGACGAACACCGGGGAGCTGTTTTTT
D: .
size: .
V: TRBV21-1
J: TRBJ2-2

CDR3: CASSQTGTQVNYGYTF
DNA: TGCGCCAGCAGCCAAACCGGGACACAAGTTAACTATGGCTACACCTTC
D: .
size: .
V: TRBV5-1
J: TRBJ1-2

CDR3: CASRRSNQPQHF
DNA: TGTGCCAGCCGAAGGAGCAATCAGCCCCAGCATTTT
D: .
size: few
V: TRBV6-1
J: TRBJ1-5

CDR3: CASSQRQGALDSPLHF
DNA: TGTGCCAGCAGCCAACGACAGGGGGCCTTAGATTCACCCCTCCACTTT
D: TRBD1
size: .
V: TRBV14
J: TRBJ1-6

CDR3: CAWRPGNSPLHF
DNA: TGTGCCTGGAGACCGGGGAATTCACCCCTCCACTTT
D: .
size: .
V: TRBV30
J: TRBJ1-6

CDR3: CASSQDPFTGTGNVYGYTF
DNA: TGCGCCAGCAGCCAAGACCCGTTTACCGGGACAGGGAATGTCTATGGCTACACCTTC
D: TRBD1
size: .
V: TRBV4-1
J: TRBJ1-2

CDR3: CASSVGISGANVLTF
DNA: TGTGCCAGCAGCGTAGGGATCTCTGGGGCCAACGTCCTGACTTTC
D: .
size: .
V: TRBV9
J: TRBJ2-6

CDR3: CAWRGGQVRYEQYF
DNA: TGTGCCTGGAGGGGTGGACAGGTACGCTACGAGCAGTACTTC
D: TRBD1
size: .
V: TRBV30
J: TRBJ2-7

CDR3: CASSISQGSTDTQYF
DNA: TGTGCCAGTAGTATATCCCAGGGTAGCACAGATACGCAGTATTTT
D: .
size: .
V: TRBV19
J: TRBJ2-3

CDR3: CASSQDRAMNTEAFF
DNA: TGTGCCAGCAGCCAAGATCGGGCTATGAACACTGAAGCTTTCTTT
D: .
size: .
V: TRBV14
J: TRBJ1-1

CDR3: CASSLYPRGRGTDTQYF
DNA: TGTGCCAGCAGCCTCTACCCGAGGGGCAGGGGCACAGATACGCAGTATTTT
D: .
size: .
V: TRBV7-9
J: TRBJ2-3

CDR3: CASSLEGGRGAGNQPQHF
DNA: TGTGCCAGCAGTTTAGAAGGGGGGAGGGGCGCGGGCAATCAGCCCCAGCATTTT
D: .
size: .
V: TRBV27
J: TRBJ1-5

CDR3: CASSSGLAGVYEQYF
DNA: TGTGCCAGCAGCTCTGGACTAGCGGGGGTCTACGAGCAGTACTTC
D: TRBD2
size: once
V: TRBV5-7
J: TRBJ2-7

CDR3: CASSPPRTAGNTIYF
DNA: TGTGCCAGTAGTCCGCCCCGGACTGCTGGAAACACCATATATTTT
D: .
size: .
V: TRBV19
J: TRBJ1-3

CDR3: CASRIRTGTGGSPLHF
DNA: TGTGCCAGTAGGATCCGCACCGGGACCGGAGGATCACCCCTCCACTTT
D: .
size: .
V: TRBV19
J: TRBJ1-6

CDR3: CASSPGLGGNEQFF
DNA: TGTGCCAGCAGTCCGGGACTAGGCGGGAATGAGCAGTTCTTC
D: TRBD2
size: .
V: TRBV6-5
J: TRBJ2-1

CDR3: CASSLGGVLNEKLFF
DNA: TGTGCCAGCAGCCTAGGAGGGGTATTAAATGAAAAACTGTTTTTT
D: .
size: .
V: TRBV5-4
J: TRBJ1-4